This TCR beta chain was captured in a study of vaccination and CD4 T cells after COVID-19. Study information: Post-COVID sampling occurred a median approximately 99 days after diagnosis (range 35 to 161). A median of around 70 days (range 14 to 241) separated dose two from the taking of post-vaccine samples.

Scientists ran DNA taken from cultured CD4+ T cells through the Oncomine TCR Beta short-read assay for sequencing. MiXCR was run by TCRdb on the PCR reads, yielding one entry per CDR3 protein. This table has 15,000 to 20,000 distinct CDR3 sequences, roughly 69% appearing once. Treatment described: roughly 11-day PBMC culture with coronavirus spike peptide pools or control peptides (ViraFEST assay). Points on this clonotype: Its cognate antigen is unknown.

The CDR3 is 12 amino acids. The ends were cut back, 3 bases at V and 3 bases at J, with 8 bases in the middle. Per germline, CDR1 DFQATT and CDR2 SNEGSKA (reference sequence). This TCR was recovered from a human donor who had recovered from COVID-19. The rearrangement uses TRBV20-1 and TRBJ1-2; no definite D call. The sequencing sample was made of CD4+ T cells from blood, cultured in vitro. The CDR3 nucleotides read TGCAGTGCTAGTCCGGCCGACTATGGCTACACCTTC. Protein: CSASPADYGYTF.